This is a list of T cell receptor beta chains from one sample in a study of T cell responses to AZD1222 COVID-19 vaccine. The data were produced by immunoSEQ multiplex PCR, yet TCRdb's version contains in-frame clones alone and is incomplete. The repertoire has around 110,000 clones, under 95% of them found once; the top ten carry about 20%. The sequencing here drew on peripheral blood, taken on day 0 of AZD1222 vaccination. Every receptor here comes from an adult in good health. CDR3s include the opening cysteine and the closing phenylalanine or tryptophan. A D gene is named only where the DNA matches it firmly. Not every row has a clone size; where given, it reads once, few, many or a size class.

d_call,clone_size,v_call,j_call,cdr3_nt,cdr3_aa
.,few,TRBV7-3,TRBJ2-7,TGTGCCAGCAGCTTACAGGGGGGCTCCTACGAGCAGTACTTC,CASSLQGGSYEQYF
.,.,TRBV20-1,TRBJ2-1,TGCAGTGCTTCCCCCTTGGATGAGCAGTTCTTC,CSASPLDEQFF
.,.,TRBV7-3,TRBJ1-1,TGTGCCAGCAGCTATACCCGGGACTCTGAAGCTTTCTTT,CASSYTRDSEAFF
TRBD1,few,TRBV2,TRBJ1-6,TGTGCCAGCAGTAGAAACGGACAGGTGCCCAATTCACCCCTCCACTTT,CASSRNGQVPNSPLHF
TRBD2,once,TRBV5-4,TRBJ2-2,TGTGCCAGCAGCCTTGGACTAGCGGGGGGCCGCGGGGAGCTGTTTTTT,CASSLGLAGGRGELFF
.,.,TRBV7-2,TRBJ2-3,TGTGCCAGCAGCTCCTTTTGGGCGGGCTTTGGAGATACGCAGTATTTT,CASSSFWAGFGDTQYF
TRBD1,.,TRBV12-3/TRBV12-4,TRBJ1-1,TGTGCCAGCGGACAGGGGGCGAGCCCTTTCTTT,CASGQGASPFF
.,few,TRBV6-2/TRBV6-3,TRBJ1-1,TGTGCCAGCAGCTGGGGATACACTGAAGCTTTCTTT,CASSWGYTEAFF
.,.,TRBV19,TRBJ1-5,TGTGCCAGTAGTGCAGGGACGGCGGGTAATCAGCCCCAGCATTTT,CASSAGTAGNQPQHF
TRBD1,.,TRBV3-1/TRBV3-2,TRBJ2-1,TGTGCCAGCAGTCTCGGACAGGGTTTTTTCCATGAGCAGTTCTTC,CASSLGQGFFHEQFF
TRBD2,.,TRBV9,TRBJ2-3,TGTGCCAGCAGCCTCACTAGCGGGGGAGGCACAGATACGCAGTATTTT,CASSLTSGGGTDTQYF
.,few,TRBV3-1/TRBV3-2,TRBJ2-1,TGTGCCAGCAGCCAAGACGGCGGGGTCTCCTACAATGAGCAGTTCTTC,CASSQDGGVSYNEQFF
TRBD1,.,TRBV29-1,TRBJ1-2,TGCAGCGTGGGGGGACAGGGGCGTCGCGGCTACACCTTC,CSVGGQGRRGYTF
TRBD1,.,TRBV5-5,TRBJ1-1,TGTGCCAGCAGCTTTGACAGGGGGCCCATGAACACTGAAGCTTTCTTT,CASSFDRGPMNTEAFF
.,.,TRBV5-4,TRBJ1-2,TGTGCCAGCAGCTTGGGCAGATCCCCGACTGGCTACACCTTC,CASSLGRSPTGYTF
.,.,TRBV3-1/TRBV3-2,TRBJ2-7,TGTGCCAGCAGCCAAAGGGCGGGGGCTATCTACGAGCAGTACTTC,CASSQRAGAIYEQYF
.,.,TRBV7-2,TRBJ1-1,TGTGCCAGCAGCTTAGTAAGGCAGAGTGAAGCTTTCTTT,CASSLVRQSEAFF
.,.,TRBV6-2/TRBV6-3,TRBJ1-4,TGTGCCAGCAGTTACTCGAAAGGGGAGATTTTTGAAAAACTGTTTTTT,CASSYSKGEIFEKLFF
.,.,TRBV5-6,TRBJ2-2,TGTGCCAGCAGCTCCGTCGGGGCCCATGGCACCGGGGAGCTGTTTTTT,CASSSVGAHGTGELFF
TRBD1,.,TRBV5-6,TRBJ2-7,TGTGCCAGCAGTTTCCGAGGGACAGGGTCCTACGAGCAGTACTTC,CASSFRGTGSYEQYF
.,.,TRBV5-4,TRBJ2-3,TGTGCCAGCACCTTCGATAGCATCCGGGCAGATACGCAGTATTTT,CASTFDSIRADTQYF
.,.,TRBV4-2,TRBJ1-2,TGTGCCAGCAGCCAAGATACCCAGGGAACCTATGGCTACACCTTC,CASSQDTQGTYGYTF
.,once,TRBV19,TRBJ1-1,TGTGCCAACAGGGTCGGATCGCTGAACACTGAAGCTTTCTTT,CANRVGSLNTEAFF
TRBD1,.,TRBV11-1,TRBJ1-2,TGTGCCAGCAACCCGGGACAGGGTGGCTACACCTTC,CASNPGQGGYTF
.,.,TRBV19,TRBJ1-5,TGTGCCAGTACCCAACTGGGGCCTAAGGAAAATCAGCCCCAGCATTTT,CASTQLGPKENQPQHF
.,.,TRBV18,TRBJ1-2,TGTGCCAGCTCACCACTTGGGACACTCTATGGCTACACCTTC,CASSPLGTLYGYTF
.,.,TRBV21-1,TRBJ2-7,TGTGCCAGCAGCAAAGAGACGTCTAGCGGGGGCTACGAGCAGTACTTC,CASSKETSSGGYEQYF